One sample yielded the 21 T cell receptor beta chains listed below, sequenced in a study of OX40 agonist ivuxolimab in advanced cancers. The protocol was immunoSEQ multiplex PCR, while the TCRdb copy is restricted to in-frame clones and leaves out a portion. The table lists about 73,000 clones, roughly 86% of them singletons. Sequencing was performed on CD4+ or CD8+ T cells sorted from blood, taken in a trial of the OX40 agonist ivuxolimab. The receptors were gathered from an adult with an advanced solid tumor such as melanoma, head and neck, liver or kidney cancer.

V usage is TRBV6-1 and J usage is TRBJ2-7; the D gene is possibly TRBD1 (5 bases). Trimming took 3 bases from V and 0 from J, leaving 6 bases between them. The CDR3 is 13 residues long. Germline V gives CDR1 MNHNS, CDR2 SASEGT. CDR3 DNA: TGTGCCAGCAGTGATCAGGGCTCCTACGAGCAGTACTTC. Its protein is CASSDQGSYEQYF.

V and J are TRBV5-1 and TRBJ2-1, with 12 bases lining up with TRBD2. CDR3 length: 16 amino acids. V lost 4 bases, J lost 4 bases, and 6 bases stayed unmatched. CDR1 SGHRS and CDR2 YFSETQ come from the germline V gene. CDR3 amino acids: CASSPETSGRYNEQFF. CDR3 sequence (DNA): TGCGCCAGCAGCCCGGAGACTAGCGGGAGATACAATGAGCAGTTCTTC.

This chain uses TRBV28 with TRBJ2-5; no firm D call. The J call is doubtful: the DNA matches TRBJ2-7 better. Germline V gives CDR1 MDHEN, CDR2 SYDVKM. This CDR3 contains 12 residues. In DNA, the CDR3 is TGTGCCAGCAGCCAAAACAGCCGCGAGCAGTACTTC. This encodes CASSQNSREQYF.

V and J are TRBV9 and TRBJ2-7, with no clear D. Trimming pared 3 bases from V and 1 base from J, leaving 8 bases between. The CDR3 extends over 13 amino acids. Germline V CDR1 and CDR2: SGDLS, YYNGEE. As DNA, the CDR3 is TGTGCCAGCAGCGCTGGACCTTCCTACGAGCAGTACTTC. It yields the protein CASSAGPSYEQYF.

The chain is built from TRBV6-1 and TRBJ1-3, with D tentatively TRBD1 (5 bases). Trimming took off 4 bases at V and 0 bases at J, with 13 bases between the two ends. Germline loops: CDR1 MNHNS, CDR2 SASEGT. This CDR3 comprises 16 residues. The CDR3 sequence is CASSADGRGSGNTIYF. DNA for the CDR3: TGTGCCAGCAGTGCCGACGGGAGGGGCTCTGGAAACACCATATATTTT.

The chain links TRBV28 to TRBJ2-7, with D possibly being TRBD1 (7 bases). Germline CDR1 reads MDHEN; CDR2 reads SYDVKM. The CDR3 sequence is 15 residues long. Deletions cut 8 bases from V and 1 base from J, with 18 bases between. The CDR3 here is CASLTPAGGSYEQYF. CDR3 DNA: TGTGCCAGCCTCACCCCGGCAGGGGGGTCCTACGAGCAGTACTTC.

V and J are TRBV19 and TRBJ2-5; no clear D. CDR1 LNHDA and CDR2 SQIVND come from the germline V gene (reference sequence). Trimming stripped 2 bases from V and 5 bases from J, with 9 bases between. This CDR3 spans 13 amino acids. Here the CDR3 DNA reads TGTGCCAGTAGTATAAGCAGAGATGAGACCCAGTACTTC. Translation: CASSISRDETQYF.

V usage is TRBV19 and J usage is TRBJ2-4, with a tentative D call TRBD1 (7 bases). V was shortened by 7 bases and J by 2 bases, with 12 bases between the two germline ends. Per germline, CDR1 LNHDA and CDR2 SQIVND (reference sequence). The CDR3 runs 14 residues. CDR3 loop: CASKPGGTKNIQYF. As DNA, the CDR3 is TGTGCCAGTAAACCAGGGGGGACCAAAAACATTCAGTACTTC. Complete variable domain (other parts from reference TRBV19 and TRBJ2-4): DGGITQSPKYLFRKEGQNVTLSCEQNLNHDAMYWYRQDPGQGLRLIYYSQIVNDFQKGDIAEGYSVSREKKESFPLTVTSAQKNPTAFYLCASKPGGTKNIQYFGAGTRLSVL.

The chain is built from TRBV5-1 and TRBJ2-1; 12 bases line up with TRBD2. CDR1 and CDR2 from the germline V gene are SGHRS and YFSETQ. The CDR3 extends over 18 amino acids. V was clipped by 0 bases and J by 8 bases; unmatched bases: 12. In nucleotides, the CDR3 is TGCGCCAGCAGCTTGGGTCTAGCGGGAGGGGGCTTCTTGGATGAGCAGTTCTTC. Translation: CASSLGLAGGGFLDEQFF.

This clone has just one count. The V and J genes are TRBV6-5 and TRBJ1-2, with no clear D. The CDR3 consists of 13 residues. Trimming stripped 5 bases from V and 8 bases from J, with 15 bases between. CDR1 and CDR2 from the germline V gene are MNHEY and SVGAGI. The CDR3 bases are TGTGCCAGCAGTCCGGGAATAGGGTTCGGCTACACCTTC. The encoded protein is CASSPGIGFGYTF.

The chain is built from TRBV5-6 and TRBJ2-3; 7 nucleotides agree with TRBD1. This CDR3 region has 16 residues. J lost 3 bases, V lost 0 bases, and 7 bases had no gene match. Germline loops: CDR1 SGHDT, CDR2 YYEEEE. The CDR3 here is CASSLERDSPTDTQYF. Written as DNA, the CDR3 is TGTGCCAGCAGCTTGGAGAGGGACAGCCCAACAGATACGCAGTATTTT.

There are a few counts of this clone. Here the CDR3 DNA reads TGTGCCAGCAGCTTGGCGGACAATCAGCCCCAGCATTTT. Encoded protein: CASSLADNQPQHF. The chain uses TRBV11-2 and TRBJ1-5; D is ambiguous. Looked up from germline, CDR1 is SGHAT and CDR2 is FQNNGV. V was pared by 3 bases and J by 3 bases, with 6 bases between. CDR3 size: 13 residues.

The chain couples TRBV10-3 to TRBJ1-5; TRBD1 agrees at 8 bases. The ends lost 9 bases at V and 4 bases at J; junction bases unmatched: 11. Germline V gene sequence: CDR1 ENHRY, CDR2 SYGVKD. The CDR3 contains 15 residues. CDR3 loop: CAIGDRPDQNQPQHF. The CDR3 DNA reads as TGTGCCATTGGGGACAGGCCCGACCAGAATCAGCCCCAGCATTTT.

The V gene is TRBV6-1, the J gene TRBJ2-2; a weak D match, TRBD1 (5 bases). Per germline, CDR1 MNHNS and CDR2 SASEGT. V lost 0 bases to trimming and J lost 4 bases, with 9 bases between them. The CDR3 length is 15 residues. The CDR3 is CASSEARQFTGELFF. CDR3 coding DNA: TGTGCCAGCAGTGAAGCTAGACAGTTCACCGGGGAGCTGTTTTTT.

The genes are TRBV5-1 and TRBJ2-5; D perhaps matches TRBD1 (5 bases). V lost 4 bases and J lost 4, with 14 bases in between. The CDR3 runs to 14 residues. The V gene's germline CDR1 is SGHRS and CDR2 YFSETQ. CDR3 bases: TGCGCCAGCAGCCCAGGGCGCTGGAGAGAGACCCAGTACTTC. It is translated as CASSPGRWRETQYF.

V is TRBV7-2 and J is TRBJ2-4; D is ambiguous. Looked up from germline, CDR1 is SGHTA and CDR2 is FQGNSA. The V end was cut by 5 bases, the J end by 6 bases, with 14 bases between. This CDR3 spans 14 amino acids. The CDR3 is CASSPGLSSNIQYF. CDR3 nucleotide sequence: TGTGCCAGCAGCCCGGGTTTGAGTTCAAACATTCAGTACTTC.

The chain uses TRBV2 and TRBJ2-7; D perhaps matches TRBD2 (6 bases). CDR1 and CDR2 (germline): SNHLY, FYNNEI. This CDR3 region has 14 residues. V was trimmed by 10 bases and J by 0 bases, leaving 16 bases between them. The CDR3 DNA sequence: TGTGCCACAAGGGGCGGGACTTCCTCCTACGAGCAGTACTTC. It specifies CATRGGTSSYEQYF.

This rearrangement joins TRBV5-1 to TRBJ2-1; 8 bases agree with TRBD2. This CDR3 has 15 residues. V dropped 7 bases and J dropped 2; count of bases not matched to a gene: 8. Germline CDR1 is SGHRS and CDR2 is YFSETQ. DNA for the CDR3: TGCGCCAGCGCCGGGCCCGGGAGGGCCTACAATGAGCAGTTCTTC. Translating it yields CASAGPGRAYNEQFF.

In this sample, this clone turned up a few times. The CDR3 coding sequence is TGTGCCAGTAAAAACAGGGGGCGAGTGGAGACCCAGTACTTC. Translating gives CASKNRGRVETQYF. The rearrangement joins TRBV2 to TRBJ2-5, with TRBD1 identical over 9 bases. V dropped 9 bases and J dropped 5; count of bases not matched to a gene: 10. Germline lookup yields CDR1 SNHLY and CDR2 FYNNEI. This CDR3 contains 14 residues.

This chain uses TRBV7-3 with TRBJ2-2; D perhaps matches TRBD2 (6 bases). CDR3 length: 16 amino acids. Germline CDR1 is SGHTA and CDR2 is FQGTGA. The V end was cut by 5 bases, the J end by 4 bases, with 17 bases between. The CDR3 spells CASSPMGGVSTGELFF. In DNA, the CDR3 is TGTGCCAGCAGCCCCATGGGGGGAGTCTCCACCGGGGAGCTGTTTTTT.

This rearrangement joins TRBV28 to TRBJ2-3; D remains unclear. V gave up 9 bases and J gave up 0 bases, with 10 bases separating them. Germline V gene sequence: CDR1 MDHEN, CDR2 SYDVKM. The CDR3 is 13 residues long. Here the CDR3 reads CASGITSTDTQYF. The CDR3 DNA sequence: TGTGCCAGTGGGATCACTAGCACAGATACGCAGTATTTT.